This TCR beta chain derives from a study of blood T cell repertoires in COVID-19. At the level of the study: The samples span acute and convalescent COVID-19 from the United States, Italy and Spain. Sources were T cells, B-cell-depleted T cells, or PBMCs; the material itself was cDNA or gDNA.

Per the germline V gene, CDR1 is MNHEY and CDR2 is SMNVEV (reference sequence). The CDR3 has 15 amino acids. After removal of 4 bases from V and 8 bases from J, the junction contained 9 bases not matched to a gene. Authors' data handling: Using reference gene primer amplification, nucleated cell counts were estimated. Sequenced by immunoSEQ multiplex PCR; TCRdb stores in-frame clones only, minus some. D and trimming were read from the DNA, whereas the V and J calls and clone size are those reported in that table. The sample holds 210,000 or so clones, around four fifths seen once. This TCR was recovered from a woman aged 80 or over with active or convalescent COVID-19. V gene TRBV27 combines with J gene TRBJ1-4; 8 bases line up with TRBD1. The sample comprised peripheral blood. DNA of the CDR3: TGTGCCAGCAGTTCAATGGACAGGGTTCGGGAAAAACTGTTTTTT. Amino acids: CASSSMDRVREKLFF. The full variable domain, with the rest looked up from reference TRBV27 and TRBJ1-4, is EAQVTQNPRYLITVTGKKLTVTCSQNMNHEYMSWYRQDPGLGLRQIYYSMNVEVTDKGDVPEGYKVSRKEKRNFPLILESPSPNQTSLYFCASSSMDRVREKLFFGSGTQLSVL.